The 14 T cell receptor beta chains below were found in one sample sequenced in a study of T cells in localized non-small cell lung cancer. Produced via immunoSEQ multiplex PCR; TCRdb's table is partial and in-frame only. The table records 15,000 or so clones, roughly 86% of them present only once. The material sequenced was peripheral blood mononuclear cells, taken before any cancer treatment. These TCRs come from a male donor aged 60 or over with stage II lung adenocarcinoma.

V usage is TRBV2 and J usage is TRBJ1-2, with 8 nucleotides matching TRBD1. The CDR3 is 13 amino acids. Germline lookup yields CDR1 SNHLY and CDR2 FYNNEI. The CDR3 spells CVTRQGSAAGYTF. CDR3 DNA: TGTGTCACCCGACAGGGGTCGGCGGCTGGCTACACCTTC. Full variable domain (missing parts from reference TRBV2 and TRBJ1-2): EPEVTQTPSHQVTQMGQEVILRCVPISNHLYFYWYRQILGQKVEFLVSFYNNEISEKSEIFDDQFSVERPDGSNFTLKIRSTKLEDSAMYFCVTRQGSAAGYTFGSGTRLTVV.

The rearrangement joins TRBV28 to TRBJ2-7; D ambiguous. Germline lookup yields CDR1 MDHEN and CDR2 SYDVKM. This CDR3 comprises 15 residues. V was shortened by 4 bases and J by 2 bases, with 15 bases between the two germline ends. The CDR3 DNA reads TGTGCCAGCAGTTCAAGACTCCTGGGTACCTACGAGCAGTACTTC. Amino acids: CASSSRLLGTYEQYF.

Here the CDR3 DNA reads TGTGCCAGCAGCGAGGAGGGCTTCTATGGCTACACCTTC. Its translation: CASSEEGFYGYTF. The chain uses TRBV9 and TRBJ1-2; D is ambiguous. V lost 3 bases and J lost 4, with 10 bases in between. The CDR3 is 13 residues long. Per germline, CDR1 SGDLS and CDR2 YYNGEE.

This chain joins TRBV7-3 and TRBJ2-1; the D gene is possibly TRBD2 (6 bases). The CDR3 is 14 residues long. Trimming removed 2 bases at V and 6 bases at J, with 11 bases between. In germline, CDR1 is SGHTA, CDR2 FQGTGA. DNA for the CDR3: TGTGCCAGCAGCTTAGGGGGGTCGGTCAATGAGCAGTTCTTC. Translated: CASSLGGSVNEQFF.

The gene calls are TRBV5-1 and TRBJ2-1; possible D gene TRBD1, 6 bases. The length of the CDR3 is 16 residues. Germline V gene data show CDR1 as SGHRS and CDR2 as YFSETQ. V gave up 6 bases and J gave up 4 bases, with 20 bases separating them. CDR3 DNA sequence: TGCGCCAGCACCGCGGGCGGGCAGGGGTCATACAATGAGCAGTTCTTC. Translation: CASTAGGQGSYNEQFF.

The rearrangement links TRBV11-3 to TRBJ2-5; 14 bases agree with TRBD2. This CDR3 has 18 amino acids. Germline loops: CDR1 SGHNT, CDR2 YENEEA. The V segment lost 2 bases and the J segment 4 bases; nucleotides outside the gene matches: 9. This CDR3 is CASSLRLAGGPFRETQYF. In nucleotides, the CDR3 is TGTGCCAGCAGCTTACGACTAGCGGGAGGGCCATTCCGAGAGACCCAGTACTTC.

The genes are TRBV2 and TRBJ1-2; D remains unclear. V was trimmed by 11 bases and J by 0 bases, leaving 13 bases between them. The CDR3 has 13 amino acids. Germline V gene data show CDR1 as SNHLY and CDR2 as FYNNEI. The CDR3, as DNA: TGTGCCTGGGCCCTAACTCCTAACTATGGCTACACCTTC. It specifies CAWALTPNYGYTF.

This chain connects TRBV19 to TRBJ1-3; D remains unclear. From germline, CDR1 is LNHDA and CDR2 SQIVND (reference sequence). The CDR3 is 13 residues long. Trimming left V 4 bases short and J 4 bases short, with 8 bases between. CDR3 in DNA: TGTGCCAGTAGTAACCGTCAGGGAAACACCATATATTTT. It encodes CASSNRQGNTIYF.

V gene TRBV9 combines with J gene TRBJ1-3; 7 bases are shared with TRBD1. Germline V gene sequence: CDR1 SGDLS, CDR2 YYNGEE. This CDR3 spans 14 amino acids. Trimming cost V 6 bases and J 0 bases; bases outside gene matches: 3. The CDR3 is CASKGQNSGNTIYF. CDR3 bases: TGTGCCAGCAAGGGACAGAACTCTGGAAACACCATATATTTT.

As DNA, the CDR3 is TGTGCCAGCAGCCTAGGCCCCGGCGTCTCCTACAATGAGCAGTTCTTC. Amino acid sequence: CASSLGPGVSYNEQFF. The chain has TRBV14 and TRBJ2-1; no definite D call. Germline values: CDR1 SGHDN, CDR2 FVKESK. Trimming removed 4 bases at V and 0 bases at J, with 13 bases between. There are 16 residues in the CDR3.

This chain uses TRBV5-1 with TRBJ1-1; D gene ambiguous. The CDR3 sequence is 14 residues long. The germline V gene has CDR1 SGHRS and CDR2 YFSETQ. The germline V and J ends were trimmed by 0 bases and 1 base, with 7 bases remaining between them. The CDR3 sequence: CASSLAVRNTEAFF. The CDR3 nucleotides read TGCGCCAGCAGCTTGGCCGTGAGGAACACTGAAGCTTTCTTT.

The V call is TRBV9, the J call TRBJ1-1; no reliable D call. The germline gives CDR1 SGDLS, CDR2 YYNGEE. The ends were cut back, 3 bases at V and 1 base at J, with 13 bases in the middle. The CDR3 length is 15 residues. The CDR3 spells CASSAVAFQNTEAFF. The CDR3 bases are TGTGCCAGCAGCGCTGTGGCCTTTCAGAACACTGAAGCTTTCTTT.

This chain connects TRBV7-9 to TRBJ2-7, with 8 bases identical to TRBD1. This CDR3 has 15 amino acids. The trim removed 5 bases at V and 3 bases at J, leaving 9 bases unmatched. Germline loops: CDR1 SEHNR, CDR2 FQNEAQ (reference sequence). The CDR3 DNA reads TGTGCCAGCAGCCCCCACAGGGGGTCCCTCTACGAGCAGTACTTC. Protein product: CASSPHRGSLYEQYF.

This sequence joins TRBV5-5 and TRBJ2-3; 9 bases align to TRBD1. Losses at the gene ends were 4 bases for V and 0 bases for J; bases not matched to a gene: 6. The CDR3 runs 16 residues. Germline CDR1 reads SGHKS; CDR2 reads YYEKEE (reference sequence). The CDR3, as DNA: TGTGCCAGCAGCCCACAGGGGGCCCTAAGCACAGATACGCAGTATTTT. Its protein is CASSPQGALSTDTQYF.